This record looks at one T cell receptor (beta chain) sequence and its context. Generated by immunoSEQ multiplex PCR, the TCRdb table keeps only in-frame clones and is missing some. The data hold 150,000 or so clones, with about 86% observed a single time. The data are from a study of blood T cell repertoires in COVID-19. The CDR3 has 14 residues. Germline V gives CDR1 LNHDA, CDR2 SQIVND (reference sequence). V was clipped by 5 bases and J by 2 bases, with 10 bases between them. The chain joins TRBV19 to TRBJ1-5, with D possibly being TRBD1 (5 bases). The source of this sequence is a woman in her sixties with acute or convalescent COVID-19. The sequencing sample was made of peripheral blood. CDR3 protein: CASSQGSGNQPQHF. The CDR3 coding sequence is TGTGCCAGTAGTCAGGGATCCGGCAATCAGCCCCAGCATTTT.